This T cell receptor beta chain was recorded in a study of blood T cell repertoires in COVID-19. Profiling relied on immunoSEQ multiplex PCR, and the TCRdb table lists in-frame clones only, not all of them. The sample lists a few hundred thousand clones; 70% to 90% were seen once. This CDR3 region has 16 residues. The V segment lost 6 bases and the J segment 4 bases; nucleotides outside the gene matches: 12. Germline lookup yields CDR1 LNHDA and CDR2 SQIVND (reference sequence). The J gene is TRBJ1-2, the V gene TRBV19; 9 positions match TRBD1. This receptor was obtained from a woman aged 30 to 39 who had recovered from COVID-19. The sequenced material came from PBMCs or T cells enriched from blood (not recorded which). The CDR3 is CASSKLWTGEVYGYTF. CDR3 coding DNA: TGTGCCAGTAGCAAATTATGGACAGGGGAGGTCTATGGCTACACCTTC.